This TCR beta chain comes out of a study of control samples from healthy donors and cancer patients. V lost 1 base to trimming and J lost 1 base, with 7 bases between them. Germline V gene lookup returns CDR1 SEHNR and CDR2 FQNEAQ (reference sequence). The CDR3 loop spans 14 amino acids. Using immunoSEQ multiplex PCR, the repertoire was profiled, and TCRdb retains in-frame clones only, with some absent. Found here are 120,000 to 150,000 clones, about 90% of them singletons; the top ten hold approximately 7.2%. Specimen: blood. This chain uses TRBV7-9 with TRBJ1-1; D ambiguous. The sequence derives from a man aged 18 to 35 in good health. The CDR3 coding sequence is TGTGCCAGCAGCTTAGACCAGCCGAACACTGAAGCTTTCTTT. Translation: CASSLDQPNTEAFF.